This T cell receptor beta chain originates from a study of T cell responses to AZD1222 COVID-19 vaccine. About the research overall: Timing groups of about 4 and about 12 weeks for second doses were pooled. Study-level results: Recipients of AZD1222 seropositive at baseline numbered only 5 to 7. It was only after the peak T cell response that any repertoires were sampled. As reported, nearly half of all spike-specific TCRs target variant regions that are unmutated.

V was trimmed by 6 bases and J by 2 bases, leaving 5 bases between them. CDR3 size: 12 residues. Method: immunoSEQ multiplex PCR; TCRdb's copy keeps in-frame clones and lacks some. The table has 40,000 to 45,000 clones, more than 80% seen once; the top ten hold 40% to 65%. With respect to this clone: Antigen specificity is unknown.

The TCR originated in an adult in good health. The chain recombines TRBV12-3 or TRBV12-4 with TRBJ2-1; D call uncertain. Source: peripheral blood, taken on day 0 of AZD1222 vaccination. The CDR3 loop reads CASSPTYNEQFF. The CDR3, as DNA: TGTGCCAGCAGCCCCACCTACAATGAGCAGTTCTTC.